These T cell receptor beta chains were read from a single sample in a study of cytomegalovirus exposure and HLA in healthy donors. Some clones are missing from TCRdb's copy, which holds only in-frame ones; the method was immunoSEQ multiplex PCR. Altogether more than 110,000 clones are present, around 86% being singletons, with the ten largest covering over 1%. The source material was PBMCs. The receptors were sampled from a female donor in good health and CMV-seronegative. The CDR3 runs from the conserved cysteine through the conserved F or W. The D gene is left open where the match is weak. Clone size, where shown, is once, few, many, or a class for clones that have expanded.

TRBJ2-7 | NA | TRBV7-9 | NA | CASSAEGDGNYEQYF | TGTGCCAGCAGCGCAGAGGGGGACGGGAACTACGAGCAGTACTTC
TRBJ2-7 | TRBD2 | TRBV28 | NA | CASSSTIRAGDIYEQYF | TGTGCCAGCAGTTCCACCATCAGAGCGGGAGACATCTACGAGCAGTACTTC
TRBJ1-3 | NA | TRBV29-1 | NA | CSGLLRGNTIYF | TGCAGCGGACTTCTTCGAGGAAACACCATATATTTT
TRBJ1-1 | NA | TRBV6-5 | NA | CASSYSDGRTEAFF | TGTGCCAGCAGTTACTCGGACGGGAGGACTGAAGCTTTCTTT
TRBJ2-7 | TRBD2 | TRBV7-2 | few | CASSSHLAGGYEQYF | TGTGCCAGCAGCTCTCATCTAGCGGGAGGTTACGAGCAGTACTTC
TRBJ2-5 | NA | TRBV7-9 | NA | CASSLGHREGETQYF | TGTGCCAGCAGCTTGGGACATCGGGAAGGAGAGACCCAGTACTTC
TRBJ1-1 | NA | TRBV30 | NA | CAWSVRLDMNTEAFF | TGTGCCTGGAGTGTACGCCTGGACATGAACACTGAAGCTTTCTTT
TRBJ2-5 | TRBD2 | TRBV5-1 | once | CASSRLAGGEETQYF | TGCGCCAGCAGCCGACTAGCGGGAGGGGAAGAGACCCAGTACTTC
TRBJ2-2 | NA | TRBV13 | once | CASSQLAGELFF | TGTGCCAGCAGCCAGCTAGCCGGGGAGCTGTTTTTT
TRBJ2-7 | NA | TRBV7-9 | NA | CASSLGVSGEQYF | TGTGCCAGCAGCTTAGGAGTATCTGGCGAGCAGTACTTC
TRBJ2-5 | TRBD1 | TRBV27 | NA | CASSPSDRGLQETQYF | TGTGCCAGCAGTCCCTCGGACAGGGGGCTCCAAGAGACCCAGTACTTC
TRBJ2-7 | TRBD1 | TRBV7-6 | NA | CASSLGQGAFGEQYF | TGTGCCAGCAGCTTAGGGCAGGGGGCATTTGGCGAGCAGTACTTC
TRBJ1-4 | NA | TRBV2 | once | CASSGTVKLFF | TGTGCCAGCAGTGGAACAGTAAAACTGTTTTTT
TRBJ2-5 | NA | TRBV5-1 | NA | CASSLWSSPGETQYF | TGCGCCAGCAGCTTGTGGAGTAGCCCGGGGGAGACCCAGTACTTC
TRBJ2-3 | NA | TRBV6-5 | NA | CASREEGTSTDTQYF | TGTGCCAGCAGGGAGGAGGGGACCAGCACAGATACGCAGTATTTT
TRBJ1-5 | TRBD1 | TRBV10-2 | NA | CASSRTGEYSNQPQHF | TGCGCCAGCAGCAGGACAGGGGAATATAGCAATCAGCCCCAGCATTTT
TRBJ2-3 | NA | TRBV14 | NA | CASSQVGSPTDTQYF | TGTGCCAGCAGCCAAGTCGGGAGCCCCACAGATACGCAGTATTTT
TRBJ1-5 | NA | TRBV6-1 | NA | CASSLEGYFGQPQHF | TGTGCCAGCTCATTGGAGGGGTACTTCGGTCAGCCCCAGCATTTT
TRBJ2-5 | NA | TRBV27 | NA | CASSWAPYQETQYF | TGTGCCAGCAGTTGGGCTCCGTACCAAGAGACCCAGTACTTC
TRBJ2-7 | TRBD1 | TRBV5-1 | NA | CASNLGDSSYEQYF | TGCGCCAGCAACCTGGGGGACAGCTCGTACGAGCAGTACTTC
TRBJ2-5 | TRBD1 | TRBV2 | NA | CASSLRWTGEGLEGETQYF | TGTGCCAGCAGTTTACGGTGGACAGGGGAAGGGCTTGAGGGAGAGACCCAGTACTTC
TRBJ2-7 | TRBD1 | TRBV4-1 | NA | CASSQGAGGRSYEQYF | TGCGCCAGCAGCCAAGGGGCAGGGGGCAGATCCTACGAGCAGTACTTC
TRBJ1-5 | NA | TRBV28 | few | CASSLSVHRDQPQHF | TGTGCCAGCAGTTTATCGGTCCACCGGGATCAGCCCCAGCATTTT
TRBJ1-3 | NA | TRBV6-5 | once | CASSPGQIGNTIYF | TGTGCCAGCAGTCCGGGACAAATAGGAAACACCATATATTTT
TRBJ2-7 | NA | TRBV28 | NA | CASSLRTPYEQYF | TGTGCCAGCAGTTTGAGGACTCCTTACGAGCAGTACTTC
TRBJ2-5 | NA | TRBV6-1 | NA | CASSVRGGKETQYF | TGTGCCAGCAGTGTCCGGGGTGGGAAAGAGACCCAGTACTTC